A single T cell receptor beta chain is shown here with its context. What it binds is not known. The record originates from a study of T cells in localized non-small cell lung cancer. Whole-study findings and limits: Only one tumor region went through sequencing, so heterogeneity may still be there. Adjacent uninvolved lung had the highest clonality, suggesting focused antigen responses. Patients showing higher blood T cell density tended to see longer overall survival. Turning up in adjacent lung were a median around 60 of the top 100 tumor clones.

Assay: immunoSEQ multiplex PCR; the TCRdb copy retains only in-frame clones and omits some. In the table there are roughly 77,000 clones, more than 75% of which are singletons. Germline-derived CDR1 and CDR2 are MNHNS and SASEGT. The CDR3 is 15 residues long. Deletions cut 2 bases from V and 7 bases from J, with 14 bases between. Sequences were derived from peripheral blood, sampled before any cancer treatment. The chain recombines TRBV6-1 with TRBJ2-2; tentatively, D is TRBD1 (5 bases). The receptor was isolated from a woman aged 40 to 75 with stage I squamous cell lung carcinoma. CDR3 amino acids: CASSETGRVGGELFF. The CDR3 DNA reads as TGTGCCAGCAGTGAAACAGGCAGGGTTGGCGGGGAGCTGTTTTTT.